The 26 T cell receptor beta chains below all came from one sample that was sequenced in a study of blood T cells in healthy people across ages. The use of a sample-barcoded 5' primer and a J-beta primer mix characterized a second PCR of roughly 6 to 11 cycles. MiXCR was run by TCRdb on the 5' RACE reads, yielding one entry per CDR3 protein. The sample contains about 810,000 distinct CDR3 sequences, 35% to 40% of which appear only once. The material sequenced was blood. The receptors shown here come from a young man in good health.

In its sample, this clonotype was seen once. CDR3 in amino acids: CSSALRMHPETQYF. CDR3 DNA sequence: TGCAGCTCGGCACTACGTATGCACCCAGAGACCCAGTACTTC. The chain links TRBV29-1 to TRBJ2-5; D is unresolved. V was cut by 8 bases and J by 4 bases, with 20 bases left in between. The CDR3 is 14 amino acids. The germline V gene has CDR1 SQVTM and CDR2 ANQGSEA. Full variable domain (rest looked up from reference TRBV29-1 and TRBJ2-5): SAVISQKPSRDICQRGTSLTIQCQVDSQVTMMFWYRQQPGQSLTLIATANQGSEATYESGFVIDKFPISRPNLTFSTLTVSNMSPEDSSIYLCSSALRMHPETQYFGPGTRLLVL.

This clonotype was counted a few times. The CDR3 sequence: CASRQLGTAQETQYF. The CDR3 region has the DNA TGTGCCAGCAGACAACTCGGGACAGCCCAAGAGACCCAGTACTTC. The V gene is TRBV6-2 or TRBV6-3, the J gene TRBJ2-5, with 7 bases matching TRBD1. The CDR3 loop spans 15 amino acids. With V trimmed by 6 bases and J by 1 base, 8 bases remained unmatched. Germline CDR1 reads MNHEY; CDR2 reads SVGEGT.

Concerning this clonotype: A much more abundant neighbour one base away suggests this may be a read error. This sequence joins TRBV11-2 and TRBJ2-3, with no clear D. Germline CDR1 and CDR2: SGHAT and FQNNGV. This CDR3 is 14 amino acids long. Trimming took off 4 bases at V and 7 bases at J, with 15 bases between the two ends. The CDR3 reads CASSSLWGTNTQYF. The CDR3 DNA sequence: TGTGCCAGCAGCTCATTGTGGGGTACAAATACGCAGTATTTT.

This chain connects TRBV6-2 or TRBV6-3 to TRBJ2-1; 7 nucleotides line up with TRBD1. The germline CDR1 and CDR2 sequences are MNHEY and SVGEGT. J gave up 12 bases and V 5 bases, and 7 bases lay outside the gene matches. The CDR3 runs 12 residues. The CDR3 reads CASSQDRVRQFF. The CDR3 coding sequence is TGTGCCAGCAGTCAAGACAGGGTAAGGCAGTTCTTC.

Turning to this clonotype: One junction end disagrees with the germline gene, perhaps due to a read error. The V call is TRBV20-1, the J call TRBJ2-1; 9 positions agree with TRBD1. The CDR3 loop spans 13 amino acids. Germline V gives CDR1 DFQATT, CDR2 SNEGSKA (reference sequence). The CDR3 DNA reads TGCAGTGCTACTGGACAGGGGTACAATAAGCAGTTCTTC. Translated: CSATGQGYNKQFF.

V gene TRBV2 combines with J gene TRBJ2-7; no firm D call. The J call may be incorrect, as the DNA end agrees better with TRBJ2-5. CDR3 length: 12 residues. Per the germline V gene, CDR1 is SNHLY and CDR2 is FYNNEI. Written as DNA, the CDR3 is TGTGCCGCTCAGCCCACGCTAGAGACCCAGTACTTC. Protein: CAAQPTLETQYF.

This clonotype turned up a few times. The chain recombines TRBV25-1 with TRBJ2-7, with D tentatively TRBD1 (6 bases). The V gene lost 5 bases and the J gene lost 7 bases, with 24 bases spanning the gap. This CDR3 is 16 amino acids long. Germline V gene data show CDR1 as MGHDK and CDR2 as SYGVNS. The CDR3 coding sequence is TGTGCCAGCAGTCCCCATGGACAGCCGATTGTGAGGGAGCAGTACTTC. Translation gives CASSPHGQPIVREQYF.

The chain couples TRBV4-3 to TRBJ2-5, with D tentatively TRBD1 or TRBD2 (6 bases each). The CDR3 length is 15 residues. V lost 0 bases and J 11 bases, leaving 19 bases between the germline ends. From germline, CDR1 is LGHNA and CDR2 YSLEER. The CDR3 spells CASSQDRGPWDEQYF. The CDR3 region has the DNA TGCGCCAGCAGCCAAGACCGGGGGCCGTGGGATGAGCAGTACTTC.

This clonotype was counted only a few times. The J gene is TRBJ1-1, the V gene TRBV7-2; D is perhaps TRBD1 (5 bases). Trimming took off 5 bases at V and 1 base at J, with 8 bases between the two ends. Germline V gene sequence: CDR1 SGHTA, CDR2 FQGNSA. The CDR3 spans 13 residues. The CDR3 protein is CASSIGQNTEAFF. The DNA of the CDR3 is TGTGCCAGCAGCATCGGACAGAACACTGAAGCTTTCTTT.

The chain carries TRBV12-3 or TRBV12-4 and TRBJ1-1; D is unresolved. The CDR3 runs to 12 residues. V was shortened by 8 bases and J by 5 bases, with 12 bases between the two germline ends. CDR3 sequence reads: CASGMVGTEAFF. The CDR3 DNA sequence: TGTGCCAGCGGGATGGTTGGGACTGAAGCTTTCTTT.

Concerning this clonotype: A much larger clone lies a single base off, so this may be a read error. This chain uses TRBV6-5 with TRBJ2-7; D not resolved. The J call is in doubt because the DNA end fits TRBJ2-5 better. CDR1 and CDR2 from the germline V gene are MNHEY and SVGAGI. This CDR3 contains 14 residues. The CDR3 DNA reads as TGTGCCAGCATTTACGGGCAGACACAAGAGACCCAGTACTTC. This codes for CASIYGQTQETQYF.

The rearrangement joins TRBV15 to TRBJ2-3; D perhaps matches TRBD2 (6 bases). Germline V gene data show CDR1 as LNHNV and CDR2 as YYDKDF (reference sequence). The CDR3 loop spans 19 amino acids. With 1 base removed from V and 3 bases from J, the gap between germline ends came to 23 bases. As DNA, the CDR3 is TGTGCCACCAGCAGAGTCGTTGGAGGGAGGAGACGGGAGACAGATACGCAGTATTTT. Translation gives CATSRVVGGRRRETDTQYF.

This clonotype was seen at least ten times. J is TRBJ2-3 and V is TRBV14; the D gene is possibly TRBD2 (5 bases). Per germline, CDR1 SGHDN and CDR2 FVKESK. This CDR3 has 14 residues. The V end lost 0 bases, the J end lost 8 bases, and 12 bases lay between the germline ends. The CDR3 sequence is CASSQEASFSTQYF. The CDR3 coding sequence is TGTGCCAGCAGCCAAGAAGCTAGCTTCTCTACGCAGTATTTT. The entire variable domain, with the rest obtained from reference TRBV14 and TRBJ2-3, is as follows: EAGVTQFPSHSVIEKGQTVTLRCDPISGHDNLYWYRRVMGKEIKFLLHFVKESKQDESGMPNNRFLAERTGGTYSTLKVQPAELEDSGVYFCASSQEASFSTQYFGPGTRLTVL.

This clonotype showed up just a few times. In DNA, the CDR3 is TGTGCCAGCAGCCGGGTTGGAGGGGAGACCCAGTACTTC. Translated, it gives CASSRVGGETQYF. J is TRBJ2-5 and V is TRBV7-3; possible D gene TRBD2, 6 bases. Trimming left V 5 bases short and J 5 bases short, with 12 bases between. Looked up from germline, CDR1 is SGHTA and CDR2 is FQGTGA. The length of the CDR3 is 13 residues. The full variable domain, its missing parts supplied by reference TRBV7-3 and TRBJ2-5, is GAGVSQTPSNKVTEKGKYVELRCDPISGHTALYWYRQSLGQGPEFLIYFQGTGAADDSGLPNDRFFAVRPEGSVSTLKIQRTERGDSAVYLCASSRVGGETQYFGPGTRLLVL.

Concerning this clonotype itself: Since a much larger clone is just one base distant, this may be a read error. The V and J genes are TRBV28 and TRBJ2-5, with D perhaps assigned TRBD1 or TRBD2 (5 bases each). V gave up 6 bases and J gave up 11 bases, with 16 bases separating them. Germline V lookup: CDR1 MDHEN, CDR2 SYDVKM. The CDR3 is made up of 12 amino acids. The CDR3 DNA follows: TGTGCCAGCAGCCTCTTTATGGGGGAGCAGTACTTC. Amino acids: CASSLFMGEQYF.

This clonotype was found a few times. The J gene is TRBJ1-2, the V gene TRBV5-1, with D unresolved. Deletions cut 0 bases from V and 2 bases from J, with 8 bases between. Germline V gene data show CDR1 as SGHRS and CDR2 as YFSETQ. The CDR3 is made up of 14 amino acids. The CDR3: CASSLGDENYGYTF. For the CDR3, the DNA is TGCGCCAGCAGCTTGGGCGACGAGAACTATGGCTACACCTTC.

There are a few counts of this clonotype. The V call is TRBV6-5, the J call TRBJ2-1; possible D gene TRBD2, 6 bases. The CDR3 sequence is 14 residues long. The germline gives CDR1 MNHEY, CDR2 SVGAGI. V lost 2 bases and J 10 bases, leaving 15 bases between the germline ends. CDR3 DNA sequence: TGTGCCAGCAGTTACCTTGCGGGGACTCCCGAGCAGTTCTTC. This translates into CASSYLAGTPEQFF.

This clonotype was detected only a few times. The rearrangement joins TRBV30 to TRBJ2-5; 7 bases align to TRBD1. Gene TRBJ2-7 matches the end of the DNA better, so the J call may be wrong. This CDR3 is built from 15 residues. The germline V gene has CDR1 GTSNPN and CDR2 SVGIG (reference sequence). The CDR3: CAWSDTGTATYEQYF. The CDR3 DNA sequence: TGTGCCTGGAGTGATACCGGGACAGCAACCTACGAGCAGTACTTC.

On this clonotype: A read error may account for a junction end that differs from germline. The chain recombines TRBV20-1 with TRBJ1-1, with TRBD1 matching 10 bases. The CDR3 has 13 residues. Looked up from germline, CDR1 is DFQATT and CDR2 is SNEGSKA (reference sequence). CDR3 DNA sequence: TGTAGTGCTCCGGGGGGGGGACAGGGGAAACCTTTCTTT. Residues: CSAPGGGQGKPFF.

The rearrangement uses TRBV12-3 or TRBV12-4 and TRBJ2-1, with TRBD2 matching 12 bases. The DNA end is more similar to TRBJ2-7, so the J call may be wrong. The CDR3 is 16 amino acids. The CDR3: CASRAGLAGVYNEQYF. CDR3 DNA: TGTGCCAGCAGAGCGGGACTAGCGGGCGTCTACAATGAGCAGTACTTC.

The chain employs TRBV10-3 and TRBJ2-2; TRBD1 is a possible D gene (5 bases). CDR1 ENHRY and CDR2 SYGVKD come from the germline V gene. V lost 9 bases to trimming and J lost 15 bases, with 23 bases between them. The CDR3 totals 13 residues. CDR3 loop: CAIRETDPEMLFF. CDR3 nucleotides: TGTGCCATTAGAGAGACAGACCCCGAGATGTTGTTTTTT.

Only a few counts were recorded for this clonotype. V is TRBV20-1 and J is TRBJ1-4, with no clear D. Trimming removed 3 bases at V and 7 bases at J, with 15 bases between. Germline V lookup: CDR1 DFQATT, CDR2 SNEGSKA (reference sequence). This CDR3 comprises 14 residues. CDR3 sequence: CSASPGSMGEKLFF. Here the CDR3 DNA reads TGCAGTGCTAGCCCAGGATCGATGGGTGAAAAACTGTTTTTT.

J is TRBJ2-7 and V is TRBV12-3 or TRBV12-4, with 7 nucleotides matching TRBD1. The J call may be wrong; the DNA end is better matched by TRBJ2-5. The CDR3 consists of 16 residues. This CDR3 reads CASRPPTGKGQETQYF. In nucleotides, the CDR3 is TGTGCCAGCAGGCCCCCGACAGGGAAGGGGCAAGAGACCCAGTACTTC.

The chain links TRBV15 to TRBJ2-7; D is possibly TRBD1 (6 bases). This CDR3 is built from 14 residues. Germline V gene lookup returns CDR1 LNHNV and CDR2 YYDKDF (reference sequence). V was shortened by 0 bases and J by 10 bases, with 16 bases between the two germline ends. CDR3 region: CATSRDLAQGSQYF. The DNA for the CDR3 is TGTGCCACCAGCAGAGATCTGGCCCAGGGGAGCCAGTACTTC. The variable domain in full, with the rest retrieved from reference TRBV15 and TRBJ2-7, is DAMVIQNPRYQVTQFGKPVTLSCSQTLNHNVMYWYQQKSSQAPKLLFHYYDKDFNNEADTPDNFQSRRPNTSFCFLDIRSPGLGDTAMYLCATSRDLAQGSQYFGPGTRLTVT.

Ten or more counts support this clonotype. The chain links TRBV6-6 to TRBJ2-1; the D is unclear. CDR1 is MNHNY and CDR2 is SVGAGI in the germline V gene (reference sequence). Trimming removed 2 bases from V and 10 bases from J, with 12 bases in between. CDR3 length: 13 amino acids. CDR3 in amino acids: CASSYGLGGEQFF. The CDR3 coding sequence is TGTGCCAGCAGTTACGGGCTAGGTGGAGAGCAGTTCTTC.

The chain employs TRBV2 and TRBJ1-2; TRBD1 agrees at 8 bases. V lost 4 bases to trimming and J lost 6 bases; unmatched junction nucleotides: 4. The CDR3 sequence is 13 residues long. CDR1 and CDR2 from the germline V gene are SNHLY and FYNNEI. In nucleotides, the CDR3 is TGTGCCAGCAGTGGACAGGGGACGAATGGCTACACCTTC. Protein product: CASSGQGTNGYTF.